The rows below give T cell receptor beta chains drawn from one sample of a study of shared clonotypes between healthy human individuals. Sequencing was performed with immunoSEQ multiplex PCR; in TCRdb, only in-frame clones are kept and a portion is missing. Of about 600,000 clones listed, around 97% are singletons. Sequenced input: naive CD4+ T cells sorted from blood. The source is a woman aged 25 to 39 in good health. Both conserved end residues are part of each CDR3. The D gene is left open where the match is weak. Clone size, where shown, is once, few, many, or a class for clones that have expanded.

d_gene	abundance	v_gene	j_gene	CDR3aa	CDR3nt
-	-	TRBV2	TRBJ2-3	CASNVMGLITDTQYF	TGTGCCAGCAACGTTATGGGGCTGATCACAGATACGCAGTATTTT
TRBD2	-	TRBV5-1	TRBJ2-7	CASSELSGTSYEQYF	TGCGCCAGCAGCGAGCTTAGCGGGACTTCGTACGAGCAGTACTTC
TRBD1	-	TRBV19	TRBJ1-4	CASSKTGVNEKLFF	TGTGCCAGTAGTAAAACAGGGGTGAATGAAAAACTGTTTTTT
TRBD2	-	TRBV13	TRBJ2-1	CASSPRTSGRAFGYNEQFF	TGTGCCAGCAGTCCTCGGACTAGCGGGAGGGCCTTTGGCTACAATGAGCAGTTCTTC
-	-	TRBV7-9	TRBJ2-2	CASSEVNTGELFF	TGTGCCTCCAGCGAGGTGAACACCGGGGAGCTGTTTTTT
TRBD1	-	TRBV27	TRBJ1-1	CASSRQGLNTEAFF	TGTGCCAGCAGCCGACAGGGACTCAACACTGAAGCTTTCTTT
TRBD1	-	TRBV28	TRBJ2-3	CASSFSGGWTDTQYF	TGTGCCAGCAGTTTTTCAGGGGGCTGGACAGATACGCAGTATTTT
TRBD1	-	TRBV27	TRBJ2-7	CASSLSAYRGQGDYEQYF	TGTGCCAGCAGTTTATCGGCTTACCGGGGACAGGGGGACTACGAGCAGTACTTC
-	-	TRBV10-3	TRBJ1-5	CAISEPNQPQHF	TGTGCCATCAGTGAGCCGAATCAGCCCCAGCATTTT
-	-	TRBV21-1	TRBJ2-2	CASSKSPLDRVSPKPRNTGELFF	TGTGCCAGCAGCAAATCTCCCCTAGACAGGGTTTCCCCAAAGCCAAGAAACACCGGGGAGCTGTTTTTT
-	-	TRBV18	TRBJ2-5	CASSPLERETQYF	TGTGCCAGCTCACCATTAGAACGAGAGACCCAGTACTTC
-	-	TRBV15	TRBJ1-3	CATSRDLGNTIYF	TGTGCCACCAGCAGAGATCTGGGAAACACCATATATTTT
-	-	TRBV18	TRBJ2-2	CASSSGPNTGELFF	TGTGCCAGCTCTTCGGGACCGAACACCGGGGAGCTGTTTTTT
TRBD2	-	TRBV28	TRBJ2-7	CASTLASGRPDEQYF	TGTGCCAGCACCTTGGCTAGCGGGAGACCGGACGAGCAGTACTTC
-	-	TRBV10-3	TRBJ1-5	CAMGKSNQPQHF	TGTGCCATGGGTAAGAGCAATCAGCCCCAGCATTTT
TRBD1	-	TRBV6-5	TRBJ2-5	CASRRGTGGGETQYF	TGTGCCAGCCGTCGGGGGACAGGGGGCGGAGAGACCCAGTACTTC
-	-	TRBV7-9	TRBJ2-2	CASSAPWVANTGELFF	TGTGCCAGCAGCGCCCCGTGGGTGGCGAACACCGGGGAGCTGTTTTTT
-	-	TRBV21-1	TRBJ1-5	CASSFRDRESQPQHF	TGTGCCAGCAGCTTCCGGGACAGGGAGAGTCAGCCCCAGCATTTT
-	-	TRBV19	TRBJ2-1	CASSSIIHSGRRVYNEQFF	TGTGCCAGTTCGAGCATAATTCACTCAGGTCGAAGGGTTTACAATGAGCAGTTCTTC
-	-	TRBV30	TRBJ1-5	CAWSVGYSNQPQHF	TGTGCCTGGAGTGTTGGGTATAGCAATCAGCCCCAGCATTTT
TRBD1	-	TRBV7-2	TRBJ1-2	CASSKRWGRTGEDYGYTF	TGTGCCAGCAGCAAGCGGTGGGGTCGGACAGGGGAGGACTATGGCTACACCTTC
-	-	TRBV6-5	TRBJ1-5	CASSLGGPGPQHF	TGTGCCAGCAGTCTCGGGGGGCCGGGGCCCCAGCATTTT
TRBD2	-	TRBV7-6	TRBJ2-3	CASSLGLAGAADTQYF	TGTGCCAGCAGCTTAGGACTAGCGGGAGCCGCAGATACGCAGTATTTT
-	-	TRBV29-1	TRBJ2-5	CSVEIGGQETQYF	TGCAGCGTTGAAATCGGGGGCCAAGAGACCCAGTACTTC
-	-	TRBV6-1	TRBJ1-2	CASSERPNNYGYTF	TGTGCCAGCAGTGAACGGCCAAATAACTATGGCTACACCTTC
-	once	TRBV5-1	TRBJ2-2	CASSRGGLGSGELFF	TGCGCCAGCAGCAGGGGAGGTCTAGGTTCCGGGGAGCTGTTTTTT
-	-	TRBV9	TRBJ2-3	CASSVGLVSTDTQYF	TGTGCCAGCAGCGTAGGGCTAGTCAGCACAGATACGCAGTATTTT
-	-	TRBV11-2	TRBJ1-5	CASSLVQGEGQPQHF	TGTGCCAGCAGCTTAGTTCAGGGAGAGGGACAGCCCCAGCATTTT
TRBD1	once	TRBV4-1	TRBJ1-2	CASSQGSLRGRNYGYTF	TGCGCCAGCAGCCAAGGAAGCCTTAGGGGGCGGAATTATGGCTACACCTTC
TRBD1	-	TRBV7-9	TRBJ2-6	CASSPHPGQDISGANVLTF	TGTGCCAGCAGCCCCCACCCGGGACAGGACATCTCTGGGGCCAACGTCCTGACTTTC
TRBD2	-	TRBV7-9	TRBJ2-7	CASSEGLAGGTYEQYF	TGTGCCAGCAGCGAAGGACTAGCGGGAGGGACCTACGAGCAGTACTTC
-	-	TRBV5-6	TRBJ2-7	CASSSRGVYEQYF	TGTGCCAGCAGCTCCCGGGGCGTGTACGAGCAGTACTTC
-	-	TRBV2	TRBJ1-1	CASSGQVEAFF	TGTGCCAGCAGTGGACAGGTTGAAGCTTTCTTT
TRBD1	-	TRBV19	TRBJ2-1	CASTRAPGTGRNEQFF	TGTGCCAGTACCCGAGCCCCCGGGACAGGGCGCAATGAGCAGTTCTTC
-	-	TRBV6-6	TRBJ2-7	CASSISDYEQYF	TGTGCCAGCTCCATCTCGGACTACGAGCAGTACTTC
-	-	TRBV18	TRBJ1-1	CASSTTGPTEAFF	TGTGCCAGCTCAACTACAGGGCCCACTGAAGCTTTCTTT
-	-	TRBV5-1	TRBJ2-3	CASSRPSEPAADTQYF	TGCGCCAGCAGCCGCCCTAGTGAGCCCGCCGCAGATACGCAGTATTTT
-	-	TRBV6-6	TRBJ2-7	CASRRGGISYEQYF	TGTGCCAGCAGACGAGGGGGAATCTCCTACGAGCAGTACTTC
-	-	TRBV28	TRBJ2-7	CASSGPRGHLSYEQYF	TGTGCCAGCAGTGGGCCTCGGGGACACCTCTCCTACGAGCAGTACTTC
-	-	TRBV19	TRBJ1-2	CASQEAKIYGYTF	TGTGCCAGCCAGGAGGCCAAAATCTATGGCTACACCTTC
-	-	TRBV27	TRBJ1-3	CASSSLSGNTIYF	TGTGCCAGCAGTTCGCTCTCTGGAAACACCATATATTTT
-	-	TRBV28	TRBJ1-4	CASSLRWARNEKLFF	TGTGCCAGCAGTTTGAGGTGGGCTCGAAATGAAAAACTGTTTTTT
TRBD1	-	TRBV28	TRBJ2-1	CASSSGQGAVNEQFF	TGTGCCAGCAGCTCGGGACAGGGGGCGGTCAATGAGCAGTTCTTC
-	once	TRBV28	TRBJ1-1	CASSPGGHPAEAFF	TGTGCCAGCAGTCCTGGGGGACACCCGGCTGAAGCTTTCTTT
TRBD1	-	TRBV5-8	TRBJ2-5	CAVARQGAETQYF	TGTGCCGTAGCTCGTCAGGGGGCAGAGACCCAGTACTTC